The clone carrying this TCR beta chain has more than one count but fewer than ten. Its antigen is not identified. Using its own MiXCR run on the 5' RACE reads, TCRdb lists one record per CDR3 protein. The sample carries 1.5 million or so distinct CDR3 sequences, under 35% recorded once. The data are from a study of identical twins. Regarding the study as a whole: Cord blood's abundant beta clonotypes had fewer insertions, unlike memory repertoires. Analyses of zero insertions could be partly confounded by invariant MAIT and iNKT cells.

There were only healthy Caucasians among the donors. This sequence was found in a newborn girl in good health. The source material was cord blood.

CDR3 bases: TGTGCCATCAGTGCCGGGGAGACCTACGAGCAGTACTTC. This encodes CAISAGETYEQYF. The chain carries TRBV10-3 and TRBJ2-7, with D maybe TRBD2 (5 bases). Germline V CDR1 and CDR2: ENHRY, SYGVKD. Deletions cut 4 bases from V and 2 bases from J, with 9 bases between. CDR3 length: 13 amino acids.